These 22 T cell receptor beta chains originate from one sample sequenced in a study of blood T cells in healthy people across ages. Then a second PCR, running roughly 7 to 12 cycles, was carried out with a sample-barcoded 5' primer and a J-beta primer mix. TCRdb reprocessed the 5' RACE reads via MiXCR and lists one record per CDR3 protein. The sample lists more than 1,400,000 distinct CDR3 sequences, roughly 40% seen once, with around 8% in the top ten. Sequencing was done on a sample of blood. These receptors were obtained from a woman aged 18-29 years in good health.

This clonotype was seen only once. This chain joins TRBV12-3 or TRBV12-4 and TRBJ1-2; TRBD1 aligns across 7 bases. This CDR3 is 14 amino acids long. V shed 5 bases, J shed 4 bases, and the junction held 7 bases outside the gene matches. The CDR3 reads CASSASGGAYGYTF. CDR3 nucleotides: TGTGCCAGCAGTGCATCAGGGGGGGCCTATGGCTACACCTTC.

The chain recombines TRBV28 with TRBJ2-3; 11 bases map to TRBD2. Losses at the gene ends were 7 bases for V and 3 bases for J; bases not matched to a gene: 9. CDR3 length equals 16 residues. CDR1 and CDR2 (germline): MDHEN, SYDVKM. CDR3 coding DNA: TGTGCCAGCAACGATGCTAGCGGGGGGAGGACAGATACGCAGTATTTT. Amino acid sequence: CASNDASGGRTDTQYF.

A few counts support this clonotype. The genes are TRBV6-9 and TRBJ1-2; 7 bases are a match to TRBD1. The junction had 13 bases not matched to a gene; V was cut back by 3 bases and J by 6 bases. The CDR3 contains 16 residues. Germline V gene sequence: CDR1 MNHGY, CDR2 SVAAGI. CDR3 bases: TGTGCCAGCAGTTACAAACCAACGACAGGGTTCGATGGCTACACCTTC. This gives the protein CASSYKPTTGFDGYTF.

The chain has TRBV29-1 and TRBJ2-4, with a weak D call TRBD2 (6 bases). The germline V gene encodes CDR1 SQVTM and CDR2 ANQGSEA. Trimming left V 6 bases short and J 1 base short, with 13 bases between. The CDR3 length is 14 residues. DNA of the CDR3: TGCAGCGTCGCCCCGGCGGGGGCCAAAAACATTCAGTACTTC. It encodes CSVAPAGAKNIQYF.

This clonotype was recorded only once. J is TRBJ2-3 and V is TRBV6-4, with D possibly matching TRBD1 (5 bases). Germline assignment: CDR1 MRHNA and CDR2 SNTAGT. CDR3 length: 15 amino acids. Trimming pared 0 bases from V and 4 bases from J, leaving 11 bases between. CDR3 sequence reads: CASSDSIGEADTQYF. CDR3 sequence (DNA): TGTGCCAGCAGTGACTCGATAGGGGAAGCAGATACGCAGTATTTT.

The chain links TRBV4-1 to TRBJ2-1; 10 nucleotides match TRBD2. With V trimmed by 1 base and J by 9 bases, 15 bases remained unmatched. The CDR3 runs to 18 residues. Per germline, CDR1 MGHRA and CDR2 YSYEKL. The CDR3 region is CASSQGPRELAGAGEQFF. The CDR3 DNA reads TGCGCCAGCAGCCAAGGGCCTAGGGAGCTAGCGGGAGCGGGTGAGCAGTTCTTC.

This chain links TRBV12-3 or TRBV12-4 with TRBJ2-7; perhaps TRBD2 as D (5 bases). This CDR3 has 15 amino acids. Trimming removed 5 bases at V and 0 bases at J, with 14 bases between. CDR3 protein: CASSPRRDSSYEQYF. In nucleotides, the CDR3 is TGTGCCAGCAGTCCACGCCGGGATAGCTCCTACGAGCAGTACTTC.

The rearrangement uses TRBV20-1 and TRBJ2-3, with D perhaps matching TRBD2 (5 bases). Per the germline V gene, CDR1 is DFQATT and CDR2 is SNEGSKA (reference sequence). V gave up 3 bases and J gave up 1 base, with 11 bases separating them. This CDR3 contains 14 residues. CDR3 loop: CSASPAEGTDTQYF. The CDR3 coding sequence is TGCAGTGCTAGTCCAGCGGAGGGCACAGATACGCAGTATTTT.

This chain joins TRBV9 and TRBJ1-1, with 7 nucleotides matching TRBD1. Losses at the gene ends were 4 bases for V and 4 bases for J; bases not matched to a gene: 13. Germline V gene lookup returns CDR1 SGDLS and CDR2 YYNGEE. The CDR3 is 16 amino acids. CDR3 sequence: CASSRDSVPLGTEAFF. The DNA for the CDR3 is TGTGCCAGCAGCCGGGACAGTGTGCCCCTGGGCACTGAAGCTTTCTTT.

The table lists this clonotype with many counts. Relative to the germline gene, one junction end is altered; a read error may explain this. This rearrangement joins TRBV4-1 to TRBJ2-7; D remains unclear. Germline values: CDR1 MGHRA, CDR2 YSYEKL. There are 13 residues in the CDR3. The CDR3 reads CASSQVGTYEQYF. DNA of the CDR3: TGTGCCAGCAGCCAAGTTGGCACCTACGAGCAGTACTTC.

This rearrangement joins TRBV5-8 to TRBJ2-5; D possibly matches TRBD1 or TRBD2 (5 bases each). The J call may be mistaken, given a closer DNA end match to TRBJ2-7. This CDR3 region has 14 residues. The germline V gene encodes CDR1 SGHTS and CDR2 YDEGEE. The CDR3 nucleotides read TGTGCCAGCAGCTTGGGAGGGACGATCGACGAGCAGTACTTC. Translated: CASSLGGTIDEQYF.

Written as DNA, the CDR3 is TGTGCCAGCAGCTCCTCCCGGAATAGTGGAGATACGCAGTATTTT. Residues: CASSSSRNSGDTQYF. This chain connects TRBV11-2 to TRBJ2-3; D remains ambiguous. The V gene lost 4 bases and the J gene lost 5 bases, with 16 bases spanning the gap. The CDR3 is made up of 15 amino acids. CDR1 SGHAT and CDR2 FQNNGV come from the germline V gene.

The J gene is TRBJ2-5, the V gene TRBV7-2; the D gene is possibly TRBD2 (6 bases). Trimming stripped 5 bases from V and 5 bases from J, with 18 bases between. CDR3 length: 15 amino acids. The germline V gene has CDR1 SGHTA and CDR2 FQGNSA. CDR3 sequence reads: CASSAGLGVSETQYF. DNA of the CDR3: TGTGCCAGCAGCGCGGGGTTGGGGGTTTCCGAGACCCAGTACTTC.

This chain connects TRBV7-9 to TRBJ2-5; D ambiguous. Germline-derived CDR1 and CDR2 are SEHNR and FQNEAQ (reference sequence). V was clipped by 4 bases and J by 3 bases, with 15 bases between them. The CDR3 is 15 amino acids. The CDR3 coding sequence is TGTGCCAGCAGCTCGTACGCCCCGCAAAAAGAGACCCAGTACTTC. It specifies CASSSYAPQKETQYF.

Concerning this clonotype: At one of its ends the junction is not consistent with the germline gene, which may arise from a read error. The gene calls are TRBV5-1 and TRBJ2-1; D is possibly TRBD1 (7 bases). This CDR3 region has 16 residues. Germline V gene data show CDR1 as SGHRS and CDR2 as YFSETQ. The CDR3 is CASSRGRDSSYKEQFF. The CDR3 region has the DNA TGCGCCAGCAGCCGAGGGCGGGACAGCTCGTACAAGGAGCAGTTCTTC.

The CDR3 DNA is TGTGCCATCAACTCGGACATAAAATATGGCTACACCTTC. This sequence encodes CAINSDIKYGYTF. The V and J genes are TRBV10-3 and TRBJ1-2; D may be TRBD1 (5 bases). The CDR3 spans 13 residues. Germline V gives CDR1 ENHRY, CDR2 SYGVKD. With 7 bases removed from V and 5 bases from J, the gap between germline ends came to 14 bases.

The V and J genes are TRBV3-1 and TRBJ2-5, with D maybe TRBD2 (5 bases). V lost 1 base and J lost 5, with 11 bases in between. Germline CDR1 LGHDT, CDR2 YNNKEL (reference sequence). There are 14 residues in the CDR3. CDR3 bases: TGTGCCAGCAGCCAAGTTGCGAGGGAGGAGACCCAGTACTTC. Protein product: CASSQVAREETQYF.

The gene calls are TRBV4-1 and TRBJ2-7; D remains ambiguous. CDR3 length: 14 amino acids. Germline CDR1 reads MGHRA; CDR2 reads YSYEKL. Trimming pared 1 base from V and 3 bases from J, leaving 10 bases between. The CDR3 loop reads CASSQGPYCYEQYF. CDR3 DNA sequence: TGCGCCAGCAGCCAAGGACCATACTGCTACGAGCAGTACTTC.

The chain couples TRBV4-1 to TRBJ2-5; 7 bases map to TRBD2. CDR1 is MGHRA and CDR2 is YSYEKL in the germline V gene. J gave up 2 bases and V 0 bases, and 12 bases lay outside the gene matches. The CDR3 has 18 amino acids. As DNA, the CDR3 is TGCGCCAGCAGCCAAGATCGGGGTGCGGGAGAAGCGCAAGAGACCCAGTACTTC. The encoded protein is CASSQDRGAGEAQETQYF.

The chain has TRBV6-2 or TRBV6-3 and TRBJ1-5; D is undetermined. The V gene's germline CDR1 is MNHEY and CDR2 SVGEGT. CDR3 length equals 16 residues. With 4 bases removed from V and 0 bases from J, the gap between germline ends came to 13 bases. The CDR3 nucleotides read TGTGCCAGCAGTTCCCCGGGAGTATATAGCAATCAGCCCCAGCATTTT. It encodes CASSSPGVYSNQPQHF.

This clonotype was observed a few times. In DNA form, the CDR3 reads TGTGCCAGCAGTTCCAGACTAGCGGGGGGGATGCAGTTCTTC. It is translated as CASSSRLAGGMQFF. This chain links TRBV12-3 or TRBV12-4 with TRBJ2-1; TRBD2 agrees at 14 bases. This CDR3 spans 14 amino acids. Trimming took 4 bases from V and 12 from J; bases not matched to a gene: 5.

This clonotype was observed at least ten times. Germline and junction disagree at one end, which may indicate a read error. The V gene is TRBV12-3 or TRBV12-4, the J gene TRBJ2-1; 9 bases are shared with TRBD1. The CDR3 length is 15 residues. In DNA, the CDR3 is TGCGCCAGCAGTCCGACAGGGGGTGTGTACAATGAGCAGTTCTTC. Protein: CASSPTGGVYNEQFF.